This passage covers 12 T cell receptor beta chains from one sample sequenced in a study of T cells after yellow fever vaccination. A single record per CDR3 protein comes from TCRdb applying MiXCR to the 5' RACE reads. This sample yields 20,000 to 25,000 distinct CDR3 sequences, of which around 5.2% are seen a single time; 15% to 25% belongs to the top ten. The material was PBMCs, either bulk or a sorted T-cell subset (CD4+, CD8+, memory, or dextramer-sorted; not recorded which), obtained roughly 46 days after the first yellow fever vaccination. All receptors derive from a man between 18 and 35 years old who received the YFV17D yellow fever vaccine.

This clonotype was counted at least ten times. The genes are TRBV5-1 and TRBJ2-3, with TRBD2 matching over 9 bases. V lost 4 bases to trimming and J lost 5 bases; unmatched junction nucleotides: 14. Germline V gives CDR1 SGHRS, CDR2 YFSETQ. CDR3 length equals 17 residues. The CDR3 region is CASSPTSSGELQDTQYF. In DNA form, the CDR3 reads TGCGCCAGCAGCCCGACCTCTAGCGGGGAGCTTCAAGATACGCAGTATTTT.

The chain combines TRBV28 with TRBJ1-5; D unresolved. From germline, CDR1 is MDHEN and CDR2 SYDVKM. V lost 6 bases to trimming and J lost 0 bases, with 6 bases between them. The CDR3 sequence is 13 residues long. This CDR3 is CASSQNSNQPQHF. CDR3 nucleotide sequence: TGTGCCAGCAGCCAGAATAGCAATCAGCCCCAGCATTTT.

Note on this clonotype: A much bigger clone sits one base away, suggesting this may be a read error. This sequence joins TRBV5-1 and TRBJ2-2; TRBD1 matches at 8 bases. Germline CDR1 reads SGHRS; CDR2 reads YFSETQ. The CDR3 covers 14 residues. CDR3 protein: CATSSETGAGELFF. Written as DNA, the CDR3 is TGCGCCACCAGCTCCGAGACAGGGGCCGGGGAGCTGTTTTTT.

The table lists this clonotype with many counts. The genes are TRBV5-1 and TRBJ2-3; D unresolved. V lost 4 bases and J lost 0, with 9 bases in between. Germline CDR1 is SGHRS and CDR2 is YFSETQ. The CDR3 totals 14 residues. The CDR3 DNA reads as TGCGCCAGCAGCAGAATATCTAGCACAGATACGCAGTATTTT. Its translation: CASSRISSTDTQYF.

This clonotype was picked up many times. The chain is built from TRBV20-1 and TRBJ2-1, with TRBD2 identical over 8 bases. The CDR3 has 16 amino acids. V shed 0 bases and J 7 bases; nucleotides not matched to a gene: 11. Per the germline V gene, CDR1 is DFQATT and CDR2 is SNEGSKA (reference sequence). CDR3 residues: CSARDTRGAVWNEQFF. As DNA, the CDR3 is TGCAGTGCTAGAGATACGCGGGGGGCGGTTTGGAATGAGCAGTTCTTC.

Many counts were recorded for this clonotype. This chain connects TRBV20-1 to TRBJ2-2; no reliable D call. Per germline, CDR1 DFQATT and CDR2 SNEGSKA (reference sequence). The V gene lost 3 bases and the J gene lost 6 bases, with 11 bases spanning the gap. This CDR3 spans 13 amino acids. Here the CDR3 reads CSASPFQAGELFF. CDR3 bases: TGCAGTGCTAGTCCTTTTCAGGCCGGGGAGCTGTTTTTT.

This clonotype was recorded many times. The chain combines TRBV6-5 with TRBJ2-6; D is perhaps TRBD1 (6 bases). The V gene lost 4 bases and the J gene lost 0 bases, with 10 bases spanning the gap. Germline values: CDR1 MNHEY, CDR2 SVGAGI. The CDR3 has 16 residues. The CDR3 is CASSSTGSSGANVLTF. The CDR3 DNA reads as TGTGCCAGCAGTTCCACAGGGAGCTCTGGGGCCAACGTCCTGACTTTC.

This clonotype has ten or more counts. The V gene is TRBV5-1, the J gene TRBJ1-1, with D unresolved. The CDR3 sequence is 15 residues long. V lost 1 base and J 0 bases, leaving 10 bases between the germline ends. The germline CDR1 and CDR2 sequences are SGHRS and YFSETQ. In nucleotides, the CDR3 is TGCGCCAGCAGCTTGCTCCCGGGGATGAACACTGAAGCTTTCTTT. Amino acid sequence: CASSLLPGMNTEAFF.

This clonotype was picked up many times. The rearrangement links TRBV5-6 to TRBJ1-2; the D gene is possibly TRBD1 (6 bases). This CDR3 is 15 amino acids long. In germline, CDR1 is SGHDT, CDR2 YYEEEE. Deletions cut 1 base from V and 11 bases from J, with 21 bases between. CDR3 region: CASSLYALRDTYYTF. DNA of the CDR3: TGTGCCAGCAGCTTGTATGCACTCCGGGACACCTATTACACCTTC.

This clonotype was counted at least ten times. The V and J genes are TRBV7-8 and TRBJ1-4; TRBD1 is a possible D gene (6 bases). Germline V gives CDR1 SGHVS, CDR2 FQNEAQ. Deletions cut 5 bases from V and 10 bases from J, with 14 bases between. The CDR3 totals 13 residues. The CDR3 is CASSPRGGGKLFF. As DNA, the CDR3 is TGTGCCAGCAGCCCTAGGGGGGGTGGAAAACTGTTTTTT.

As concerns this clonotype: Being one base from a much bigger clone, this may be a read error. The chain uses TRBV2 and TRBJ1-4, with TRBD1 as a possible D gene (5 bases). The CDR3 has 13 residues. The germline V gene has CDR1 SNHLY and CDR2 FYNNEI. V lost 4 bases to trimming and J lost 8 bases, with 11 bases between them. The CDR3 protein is CASSGGSSEKLFF. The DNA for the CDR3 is TGTGCCAGCAGTGGGGGCTCTAGCGAAAAACTGTTTTTT. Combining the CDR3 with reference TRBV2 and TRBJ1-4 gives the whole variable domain EPEVTQTPSHQVTQMGQEVILRCVPISNHLYFYWYRQILGQKVEFLVSFYNNEISEKSEIFDDQFSVERPDGSNFTLKIRSTKLEDSAMYFCASSGGSSEKLFFGSGTQLSVL.

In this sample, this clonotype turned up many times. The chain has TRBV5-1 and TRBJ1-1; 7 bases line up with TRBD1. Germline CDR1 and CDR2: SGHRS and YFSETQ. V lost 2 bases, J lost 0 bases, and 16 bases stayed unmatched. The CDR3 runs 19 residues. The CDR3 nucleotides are TGCGCCAGCAGCTTCGATACGGGACAGCGACAAGTCATGAACACTGAAGCTTTCTTT. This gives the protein CASSFDTGQRQVMNTEAFF. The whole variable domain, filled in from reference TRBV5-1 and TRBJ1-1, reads KAGVTQTPRYLIKTRGQQVTLSCSPISGHRSVSWYQQTPGQGLQFLFEYFSETQRNKGNFPGRFSGRQFSNSRSEMNVSTLELGDSALYLCASSFDTGQRQVMNTEAFFGQGTRLTVV.